This T cell receptor beta chain appears in the sequencing data of a study of blood T cell repertoires in COVID-19. The CDR3 sequence is 11 residues long. Germline-derived CDR1 and CDR2 are SQVTM and ANQGSEA. The junction had 3 bases not matched to a gene; V was cut back by 5 bases and J by 7 bases. Some clones are missing from TCRdb's copy, which holds only in-frame ones; the method was immunoSEQ multiplex PCR. The sample carries around 93,000 clones, 75% to 85% recorded once. The receptor's source is a man aged 55-75 years with acute or convalescent COVID-19. The rearrangement uses TRBV29-1 and TRBJ2-3, with TRBD1 matching over 7 bases. Specimen: peripheral blood. CDR3 loop: CSVYRGYTQYF. In nucleotides, the CDR3 is TGCAGCGTTTACAGGGGATATACGCAGTATTTT.